The next 23 T cell receptor beta chains were all read from a single sample in a study of blood T cell repertoires in COVID-19. The data were produced by immunoSEQ multiplex PCR, yet TCRdb's version contains in-frame clones alone and is incomplete. This sample carries around 31,000 clones, approximately 89% of them seen once, and the ten largest clones take roughly 28%. Sequenced sample: peripheral blood. Receptor source: a man aged 80 or over with acute or convalescent COVID-19.

The chain recombines TRBV6-2 or TRBV6-3 with TRBJ2-1; D is possibly TRBD2 (5 bases). V was clipped by 7 bases and J by 2 bases, with 18 bases between them. The CDR3 length is 16 residues. From germline, CDR1 is MNHEY and CDR2 SVGEGT. The CDR3 coding sequence is TGTGCCAGCACCCCCGAGCTCCCGGGGACCTACAATGAGCAGTTCTTC. It specifies CASTPELPGTYNEQFF.

The chain is built from TRBV5-5 and TRBJ1-1; D may be TRBD1 (6 bases). This CDR3 contains 16 residues. Germline V lookup: CDR1 SGHKS, CDR2 YYEKEE (reference sequence). V lost 0 bases and J 11 bases, leaving 23 bases between the germline ends. As DNA, the CDR3 is TGTGCCAGCAGCTTGGCATCGGGGCGCCTCCCCAGGGGCGCTTTCTTT. Amino acids: CASSLASGRLPRGAFF.

V and J are TRBV19 and TRBJ1-1; 8 bases align to TRBD1. CDR3 length: 14 residues. CDR1 is LNHDA and CDR2 is SQIVND in the germline V gene (reference sequence). V was clipped by 4 bases and J by 10 bases; unmatched bases: 11. The CDR3 bases are TGTGCCAGTAGTACGGTGGGACAGGTTAAGGCAGCTTTCTTT. Translating gives CASSTVGQVKAAFF. The variable domain in full, with the rest retrieved from reference TRBV19 and TRBJ1-1, is DGGITQSPKYLFRKEGQNVTLSCEQNLNHDAMYWYRQDPGQGLRLIYYSQIVNDFQKGDIAEGYSVSREKKESFPLTVTSAQKNPTAFYLCASSTVGQVKAAFFGQGTRLTVV.

The chain combines TRBV28 with TRBJ1-2; D not certain. Trimming stripped 6 bases from V and 6 bases from J, with 14 bases between. This CDR3 comprises 13 residues. Germline V CDR1 and CDR2: MDHEN, SYDVKM. CDR3 sequence: CASSAGIEDGYTF. CDR3 bases: TGTGCCAGCAGCGCCGGAATAGAGGATGGCTACACCTTC.

In this sample, this clone turned up once. The V gene is TRBV7-9, the J gene TRBJ2-7, with a tentative D call TRBD1 (5 bases). This CDR3 has 16 residues. Germline V lookup: CDR1 SEHNR, CDR2 FQNEAQ (reference sequence). Trimming shortened V by 7 bases and J by 3 bases, and 22 bases separated the two germline ends. In DNA, the CDR3 is TGTGCCAGCACCAAATATGGGGCAGGTGGGAACTACGAGCAGTACTTC. Translated: CASTKYGAGGNYEQYF.

V and J are TRBV4-1 and TRBJ2-6; 10 nucleotides align to TRBD2. Germline V gives CDR1 MGHRA, CDR2 YSYEKL. This CDR3 has 19 residues. The trim removed 3 bases at V and 0 bases at J, leaving 8 bases unmatched. The CDR3 sequence is CASSQYLAGGSSGANVLTF. CDR3 sequence (DNA): TGCGCCAGCAGCCAGTATTTAGCGGGAGGTAGCTCTGGGGCCAACGTCCTGACTTTC.

The chain combines TRBV30 with TRBJ1-1; D gene ambiguous. The length of the CDR3 is 13 residues. The germline gives CDR1 GTSNPN, CDR2 SVGIG (reference sequence). Trimming left V 0 bases short and J 4 bases short, with 9 bases between. The CDR3 reads CAWSVLTSTEAFF. In DNA form, the CDR3 reads TGTGCCTGGAGTGTACTTACGAGCACTGAAGCTTTCTTT.

This sequence joins TRBV19 and TRBJ2-7; D is uncertain. CDR3 length: 17 residues. V lost 1 base to trimming and J lost 2 bases, with 18 bases between them. Germline V gene data show CDR1 as LNHDA and CDR2 as SQIVND (reference sequence). CDR3 bases: TGTGCCAGTAGTATAGCGGCAGGTCATCAGCCCCCCTACGAGCAGTACTTC. It codes for CASSIAAGHQPPYEQYF.

This rearrangement joins TRBV7-9 to TRBJ2-7, with 13 bases aligning to TRBD2. Germline CDR1 SEHNR, CDR2 FQNEAQ (reference sequence). This CDR3 has 18 amino acids. After removal of 3 bases from V and 7 bases from J, the junction contained 15 bases not matched to a gene. The CDR3 protein is CASSLGTTGLAGSLEQYF. The CDR3 region has the DNA TGTGCCAGCAGCTTGGGGACTACGGGACTAGCGGGGTCTCTGGAGCAGTACTTC. The complete variable domain, with remaining parts taken from reference TRBV7-9 and TRBJ2-7, reads DTGVSQNPRHKITKRGQNVTFRCDPISEHNRLYWYRQTLGQGPEFLTYFQNEAQLEKSRLLSDRFSAERPKGSFSTLEIQRTEQGDSAMYLCASSLGTTGLAGSLEQYFGPGTRLTVT.

The J gene is TRBJ1-6, the V gene TRBV3-1 (or the pseudogene TRBV3-2); a possible D gene is TRBD1 (5 bases). Germline lookup yields CDR1 LGHDT and CDR2 YNNKEL (reference sequence). CDR3 length equals 15 residues. The V end lost 1 base, the J end lost 8 bases, and 12 bases lay between the germline ends. The CDR3 DNA sequence: TGTGCCAGCAGCCAAGGATCAGGGTTGGATTCACCCCTCCACTTT. Its protein product is CASSQGSGLDSPLHF.

The chain couples TRBV19 to TRBJ1-2; TRBD1 matches 7 bases. V lost 8 bases, J lost 5 bases, and 5 bases stayed unmatched. In germline, CDR1 is LNHDA, CDR2 SQIVND (reference sequence). This CDR3 comprises 12 residues. The CDR3, as DNA: TGTGCCAGTCTAGACAGGGTTTATGGCTACACCTTC. The encoded protein is CASLDRVYGYTF.

The chain couples TRBV3-1 (or the pseudogene TRBV3-2) to TRBJ2-7; no firm D call. Germline values: CDR1 LGHDT, CDR2 YNNKEL (reference sequence). Trimming left V 1 base short and J 6 bases short, with 16 bases between. The CDR3 totals 15 residues. CDR3 residues: CASSQGIGQRREQYF. The CDR3 region has the DNA TGTGCCAGCAGCCAAGGAATTGGGCAGAGACGCGAGCAGTACTTC.

The chain employs TRBV18 and TRBJ2-3, with 7 bases aligning to TRBD1. The CDR3 has 15 residues. Germline values: CDR1 KGHSH, CDR2 LQKENI. Unmatched junction bases numbered 7, after V lost 6 bases and J lost 1 base. CDR3 region: CASSPPDRGTDTQYF. In DNA, the CDR3 is TGTGCCAGCTCCCCCCCCGACAGGGGCACAGATACGCAGTATTTT.

V is TRBV19 and J is TRBJ1-1, with 9 bases that match TRBD1. The CDR3 totals 14 residues. With 3 bases clipped from V and 9 bases from J, the junction kept 8 bases outside the gene matches. Germline V CDR1 and CDR2: LNHDA, SQIVND (reference sequence). The CDR3 DNA is TGTGCCAGTAGTATCGGACAGGGGCTTCCTAAAGCTTTCTTT. As protein: CASSIGQGLPKAFF. Together with reference TRBV19 and TRBJ1-1, the CDR3 gives the full variable domain: DGGITQSPKYLFRKEGQNVTLSCEQNLNHDAMYWYRQDPGQGLRLIYYSQIVNDFQKGDIAEGYSVSREKKESFPLTVTSAQKNPTAFYLCASSIGQGLPKAFFGQGTRLTVV.

The chain uses TRBV6-5 and TRBJ2-7; perhaps TRBD1 as D (6 bases). V was trimmed by 4 bases and J by 4 bases, leaving 8 bases between them. Germline-derived CDR1 and CDR2 are MNHEY and SVGAGI. The CDR3 runs 12 residues. The CDR3 reads CASSFTGYEQYF. The CDR3 bases are TGTGCCAGCAGTTTTACAGGGTACGAGCAGTACTTC.

The chain couples TRBV12-3 or TRBV12-4 to TRBJ1-1; TRBD1 matches 11 bases. The trim removed 6 bases at V and 10 bases at J, leaving 7 bases unmatched. The CDR3 runs 13 residues. The CDR3 is CASSFRDRGRAFF. CDR3 in DNA: TGTGCCAGCAGCTTCCGGGACAGGGGGAGAGCTTTCTTT.

This clone was counted once. The V and J genes are TRBV28 and TRBJ1-5; TRBD1 aligns across 7 bases. J was trimmed by 0 bases and V by 5 bases; bases with no gene match: 4. Germline V lookup: CDR1 MDHEN, CDR2 SYDVKM. This CDR3 has 15 residues. CDR3 coding DNA: TGTGCCAGCAGTCAGGGGGTCTATAGCAATCAGCCCCAGCATTTT. This codes for CASSQGVYSNQPQHF.

This clone was detected a few times. The rearrangement uses TRBV2 and TRBJ2-2, with D maybe TRBD2 (6 bases). There are 16 residues in the CDR3. V shed 10 bases and J shed 3 bases, with 21 bases lying between them. Germline CDR1 SNHLY, CDR2 FYNNEI. This CDR3 is CATEAGRVLDTGELFF. CDR3 DNA sequence: TGTGCCACCGAAGCGGGCAGGGTCTTGGACACCGGGGAGCTGTTTTTT.

This chain uses TRBV7-9 with TRBJ1-2; D is possibly TRBD1 (5 bases). Germline CDR1 SEHNR, CDR2 FQNEAQ (reference sequence). The CDR3 loop spans 16 amino acids. V lost 3 bases and J lost 2, with 16 bases in between. CDR3 loop: CASSFLGQTLNYGYTF. The CDR3 DNA reads as TGTGCCAGCAGCTTTTTGGGGCAGACCTTAAACTATGGCTACACCTTC.

This chain uses TRBV5-6 with TRBJ2-3; a weak D match, TRBD1 (6 bases). This CDR3 is 16 amino acids long. The V gene's germline CDR1 is SGHDT and CDR2 YYEEEE. V shed 3 bases and J shed 3 bases, with 17 bases lying between them. This CDR3 reads CASSSGVSAGTDTQYF. CDR3 nucleotide sequence: TGTGCCAGCAGCTCAGGGGTTAGCGCCGGGACAGATACGCAGTATTTT.

The V and J genes are TRBV5-1 and TRBJ2-7; the D is unclear. V dropped 1 base and J dropped 5 bases, with 4 bases sitting between them. Germline values: CDR1 SGHRS, CDR2 YFSETQ. The CDR3 totals 11 residues. This CDR3 reads CASSLQDEQYF. For the CDR3, the DNA is TGCGCCAGCAGCTTGCAGGACGAGCAGTACTTC.

The chain has TRBV18 and TRBJ1-5, with D perhaps matching TRBD1 (6 bases). Germline CDR1 reads KGHSH; CDR2 reads LQKENI. Trimming removed 0 bases at V and 6 bases at J, with 18 bases between. This CDR3 has 17 amino acids. The CDR3 bases are TGTGCCAGCTCACCACCGTGGCCGGACAGCGGAAGTCAGCCCCAGCATTTT. Translated: CASSPPWPDSGSQPQHF. Drawing the rest from reference TRBV18 and TRBJ1-5, the complete variable domain is NAGVMQNPRHLVRRRGQEARLRCSPMKGHSHVYWYRQLPEEGLKFMVYLQKENIIDESGMPKERFSAEFPKEGPSILRIQQVVRGDSAAYFCASSPPWPDSGSQPQHFGDGTRLSIL.

CDR3 residues: CASSPSTGSTDTQYF. The CDR3 bases are TGTGCCAGCAGCCCATCGACAGGGAGCACAGATACGCAGTATTTT. V usage is TRBV11-2 and J usage is TRBJ2-3; 7 bases are a match to TRBD1. The V gene end was trimmed by 5 bases and the J gene end by 0 bases; junction bases not matched to a gene: 5. The CDR3 has 15 amino acids. CDR1 is SGHAT, CDR2 FQNNGV, per germline.